Listed below are T cell receptor beta chains from one sample, sequenced in a study of cytomegalovirus exposure and HLA in healthy donors. Measured with immunoSEQ multiplex PCR; TCRdb has only the in-frame clones, and not every one. The table lists a few hundred thousand clones, around 89% of them singletons. Sample: PBMCs. The receptors stem from a woman aged 18-30 years in good health and CMV-seronegative. CDR3s include the opening cysteine and the closing phenylalanine or tryptophan.

>TRBV6-1|TRBJ1-5
CASSGRGNNQPQHF
>TRBV27|TRBJ1-5
CASSLQGGQPQHF
>TRBV7-8|TRBJ2-2
CASSPLAGANTGELFF
>TRBV6-5|TRBJ1-1
CASSYGGDTEAFF
>TRBV5-1|TRBJ2-3
CASSIGGIDTDTQYF
>TRBV28|TRBJ2-3
CASSSKAVRSTDTQYF
>TRBV6-5|TRBJ1-2
CASSFRGPGDGYTF
>TRBV5-1|TRBJ2-3
CASSSQGADTQYF
>TRBV6-5|TRBJ2-7
CASSYDSGLLEQYF
>TRBV5-8|TRBJ2-7
CASRLGTGINEQYF
>TRBV5-4|TRBJ1-1
CASSKGQGDYNTEAFF
>TRBV2|TRBJ2-1
CASSAGQDSYNEQFF
>TRBV4-2|TRBJ2-7
CASSRGLAELYEQYF
>TRBV6-5|TRBJ1-3
CASSYTVQGGGNTIYF
>TRBV7-9|TRBJ2-1
CASSLRGDYNEQFF
>TRBV19|TRBJ2-7
CASRLLAQSSYEQYF
>TRBV9|TRBJ1-1
CASSVDRDSEAFF
>TRBV4-1|NA
CASSQDNSLEQYF
>TRBV4-3|TRBJ2-2
CASSQDSNTGELFF
>TRBV4-2|TRBJ1-5
CASSQVLSSNQPQHF
>TRBV18|TRBJ1-1
CASSPPSRDTEAFF
>TRBV6-6|TRBJ1-1
CASSYSGRMNTEAFF
>TRBV13|TRBJ1-6
CASSLRGANSPLHF
>TRBV15|TRBJ1-1
CATSRDTRSRNTEAFF
>TRBV5-1|TRBJ2-3
CASSLQTSGGTDTQYF
>TRBV6-1|TRBJ1-6
CASSKTENSPLHF
>TRBV19|TRBJ2-2
CASFPWGTGNTGELFF
>TRBV10-2|TRBJ1-2
CASSGTGDYGYTF
>TRBV20-1|TRBJ1-1
CSAGGGTEAFF
>TRBV5-8|TRBJ2-1
CASRVMRFSYNEQFF
>TRBV14|TRBJ1-2
CASSEADSANYGYTF
>TRBV19|TRBJ2-5
CASSIVETGLETQYF
>TRBV9|TRBJ1-1
CASSPQDRTLDRWRAFF
>TRBV5-1|TRBJ1-1
CASSLGFGDRGRTEAFF
>TRBV29-1|TRBJ2-3
CSVDGAGNTDTQYF
>TRBV2|TRBJ1-3
CASSESRTGTSSGNTIYF
>TRBV7-9|TRBJ1-4
CASSFGKSLTNEKLFF
>TRBV6-5|TRBJ2-1
CASSYLGNEQFF
>TRBV5-4|TRBJ2-5
CASSWDRGEETQYF
>TRBV27|TRBJ1-1
CASSLFPDSNTEAFF
>TRBV5-4|TRBJ2-7
CASSNERSSYEQYF
>TRBV10-3|TRBJ2-5
CAISESPNRAGETQYF
>TRBV7-9|TRBJ2-2
CASSFGTPNTGELFF
>TRBV30|TRBJ2-2
CAWSGTSDTGELFF
>TRBV10-3|TRBJ1-5
CAIREGRDGNQPQHF
>TRBV7-9|TRBJ1-2
CSSSLGEVGGVYGYTF
>TRBV30|TRBJ1-2
CAWSFGSGEVGYTF
>TRBV18|TRBJ1-3
CASEKGSSGNTIYF
>TRBV27|TRBJ1-5
CASSLVPGTGQYSNQPQHF
>TRBV6-5|TRBJ1-4
CASSSSPGQGSEKLFF
>TRBV11-2|TRBJ2-1
CASSHRDRQFF
>TRBV9|TRBJ2-7
CASSVGGDSYEQYF
>TRBV4-1|TRBJ1-5
CASSQDLDYGNQPQHF